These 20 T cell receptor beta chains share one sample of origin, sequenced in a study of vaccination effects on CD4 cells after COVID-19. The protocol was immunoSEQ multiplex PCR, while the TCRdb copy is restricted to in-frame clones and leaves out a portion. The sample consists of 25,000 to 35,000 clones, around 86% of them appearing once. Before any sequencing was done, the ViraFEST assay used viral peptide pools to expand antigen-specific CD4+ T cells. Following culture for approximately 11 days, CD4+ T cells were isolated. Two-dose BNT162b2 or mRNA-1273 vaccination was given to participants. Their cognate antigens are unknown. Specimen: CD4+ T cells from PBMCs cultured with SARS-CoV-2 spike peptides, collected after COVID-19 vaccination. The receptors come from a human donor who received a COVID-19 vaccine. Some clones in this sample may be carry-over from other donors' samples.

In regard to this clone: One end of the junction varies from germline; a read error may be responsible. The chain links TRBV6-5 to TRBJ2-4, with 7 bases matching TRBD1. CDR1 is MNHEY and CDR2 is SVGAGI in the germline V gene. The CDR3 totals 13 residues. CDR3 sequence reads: CASSRQGKYIQYF. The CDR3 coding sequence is TGTGCCAGCAGTCGACAGGGCAAATACATTCAGTACTTC.

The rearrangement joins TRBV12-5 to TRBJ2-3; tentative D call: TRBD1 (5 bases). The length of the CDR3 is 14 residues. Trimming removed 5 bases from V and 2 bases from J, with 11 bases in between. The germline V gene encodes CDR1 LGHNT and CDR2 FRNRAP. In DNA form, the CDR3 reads TGTGCTAGTGGTCGAACAGGATACACAGATACGCAGTATTTT. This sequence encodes CASGRTGYTDTQYF.

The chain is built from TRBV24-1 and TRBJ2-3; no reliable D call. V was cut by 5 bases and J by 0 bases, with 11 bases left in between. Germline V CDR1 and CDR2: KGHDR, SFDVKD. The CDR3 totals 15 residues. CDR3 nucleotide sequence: TGTGCCACCAGTGGCAGCTACCCTAGCACAGATACGCAGTATTTT. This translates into CATSGSYPSTDTQYF.

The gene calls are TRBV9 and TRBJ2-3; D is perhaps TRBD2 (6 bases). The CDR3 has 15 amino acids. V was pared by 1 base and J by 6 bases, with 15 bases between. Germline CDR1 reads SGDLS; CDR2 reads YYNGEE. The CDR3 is CASSVTTDGGDTQYF. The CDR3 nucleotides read TGTGCCAGCAGCGTAACGACCGACGGGGGTGATACGCAGTATTTT.

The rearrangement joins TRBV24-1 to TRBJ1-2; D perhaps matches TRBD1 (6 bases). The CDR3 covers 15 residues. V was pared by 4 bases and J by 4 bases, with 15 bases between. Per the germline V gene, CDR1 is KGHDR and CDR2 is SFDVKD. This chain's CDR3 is CATSEPQGLSYGYTF. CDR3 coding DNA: TGTGCCACCAGTGAGCCGCAGGGGTTGAGCTATGGCTACACCTTC.

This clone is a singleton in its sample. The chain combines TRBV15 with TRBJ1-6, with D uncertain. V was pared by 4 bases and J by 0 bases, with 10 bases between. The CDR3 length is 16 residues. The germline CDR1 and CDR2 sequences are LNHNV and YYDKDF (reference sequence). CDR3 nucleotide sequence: TGTGCCACCAGCACAAGACCATCCTCCTATAATTCACCCCTCCACTTT. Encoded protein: CATSTRPSSYNSPLHF.

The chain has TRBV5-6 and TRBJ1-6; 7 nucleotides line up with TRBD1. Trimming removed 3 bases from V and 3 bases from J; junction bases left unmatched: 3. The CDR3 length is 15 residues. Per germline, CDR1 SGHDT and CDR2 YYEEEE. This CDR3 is CASSSRQGYNSPLHF. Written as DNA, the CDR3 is TGTGCCAGCAGCTCCAGACAGGGCTATAATTCACCCCTCCACTTT.

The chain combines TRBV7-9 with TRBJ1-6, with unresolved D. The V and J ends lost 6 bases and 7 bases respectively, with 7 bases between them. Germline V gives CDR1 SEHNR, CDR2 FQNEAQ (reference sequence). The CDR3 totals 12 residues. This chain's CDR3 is CASSLPNSPLHF. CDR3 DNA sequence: TGTGCCAGCAGTCTACCCAATTCACCCCTCCACTTT.

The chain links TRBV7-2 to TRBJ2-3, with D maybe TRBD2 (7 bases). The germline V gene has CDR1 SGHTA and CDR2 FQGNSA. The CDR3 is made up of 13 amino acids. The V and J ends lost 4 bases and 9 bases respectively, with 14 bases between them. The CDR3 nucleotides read TGTGCCAGCAGCTGGGGGGGTCAGGGGACGCAGTATTTT. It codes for CASSWGGQGTQYF.

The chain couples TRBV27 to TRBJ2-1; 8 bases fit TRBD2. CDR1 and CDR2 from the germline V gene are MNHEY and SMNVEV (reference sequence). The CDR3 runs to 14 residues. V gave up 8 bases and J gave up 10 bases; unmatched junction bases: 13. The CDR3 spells CASRTSTGMGEQFF. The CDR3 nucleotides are TGTGCCAGCCGGACTAGCACAGGGATGGGGGAGCAGTTCTTC.

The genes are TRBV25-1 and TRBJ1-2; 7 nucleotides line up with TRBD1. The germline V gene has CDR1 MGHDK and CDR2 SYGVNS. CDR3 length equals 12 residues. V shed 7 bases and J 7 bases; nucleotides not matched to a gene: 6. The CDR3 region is CASNRGVGGYTF. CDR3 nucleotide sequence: TGTGCCAGCAACAGGGGAGTCGGTGGCTACACCTTC.

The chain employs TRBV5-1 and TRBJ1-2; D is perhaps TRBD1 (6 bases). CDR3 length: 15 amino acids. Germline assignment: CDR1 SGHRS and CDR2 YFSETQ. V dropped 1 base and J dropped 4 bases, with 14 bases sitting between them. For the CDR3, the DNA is TGCGCCAGCAGCTTGCTGACAGGAGGCTCCTATGGCTACACCTTC. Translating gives CASSLLTGGSYGYTF.

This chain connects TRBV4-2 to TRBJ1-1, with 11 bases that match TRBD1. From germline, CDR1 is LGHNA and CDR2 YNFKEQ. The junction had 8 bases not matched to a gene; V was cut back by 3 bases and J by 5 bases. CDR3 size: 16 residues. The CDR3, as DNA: TGTGCCAGCAGCCAGGGATGGACAGGGGGCGTAACTGAAGCTTTCTTT. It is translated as CASSQGWTGGVTEAFF.

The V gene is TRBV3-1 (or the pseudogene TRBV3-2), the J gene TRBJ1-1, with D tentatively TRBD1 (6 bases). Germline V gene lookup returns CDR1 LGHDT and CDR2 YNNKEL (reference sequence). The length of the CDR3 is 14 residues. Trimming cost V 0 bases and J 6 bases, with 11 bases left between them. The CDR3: CASSQEFRTAEAFF. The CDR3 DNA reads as TGTGCCAGCAGCCAAGAATTCAGGACAGCTGAAGCTTTCTTT.

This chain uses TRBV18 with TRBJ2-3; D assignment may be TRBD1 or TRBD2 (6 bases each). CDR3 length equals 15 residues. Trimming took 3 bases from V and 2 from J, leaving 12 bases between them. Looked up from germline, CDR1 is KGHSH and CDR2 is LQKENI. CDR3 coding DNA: TGTGCCAGCTCACCGGGGGGCCTTACCACAGATACGCAGTATTTT. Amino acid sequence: CASSPGGLTTDTQYF. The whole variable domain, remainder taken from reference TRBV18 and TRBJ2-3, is NAGVMQNPRHLVRRRGQEARLRCSPMKGHSHVYWYRQLPEEGLKFMVYLQKENIIDESGMPKERFSAEFPKEGPSILRIQQVVRGDSAAYFCASSPGGLTTDTQYFGPGTRLTVL.

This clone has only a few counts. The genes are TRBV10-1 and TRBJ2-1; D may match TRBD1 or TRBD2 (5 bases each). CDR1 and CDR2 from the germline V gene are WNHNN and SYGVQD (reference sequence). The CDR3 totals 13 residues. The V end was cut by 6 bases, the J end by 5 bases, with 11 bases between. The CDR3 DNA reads TGCGCCAGCAGCAAGGGACCCGACAATGAGCAGTTCTTC. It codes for CASSKGPDNEQFF.

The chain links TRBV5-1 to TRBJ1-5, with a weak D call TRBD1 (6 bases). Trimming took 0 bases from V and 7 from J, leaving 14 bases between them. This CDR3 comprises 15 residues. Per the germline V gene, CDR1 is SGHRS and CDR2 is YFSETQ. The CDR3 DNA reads TGCGCCAGCAGCTTGGAGGGGGGGTTGGGACAGCCCCAGCATTTT. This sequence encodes CASSLEGGLGQPQHF.

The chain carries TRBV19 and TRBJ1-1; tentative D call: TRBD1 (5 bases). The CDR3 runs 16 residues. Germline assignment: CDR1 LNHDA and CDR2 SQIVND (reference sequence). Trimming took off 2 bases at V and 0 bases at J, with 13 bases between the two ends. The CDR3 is CASSILGTAMNTEAFF. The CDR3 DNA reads TGTGCCAGTAGTATACTCGGGACGGCGATGAACACTGAAGCTTTCTTT.

This CDR3 is CASSHRLPNSKSSYNEQFF. The CDR3 nucleotides are TGCGCCAGCAGTCACCGACTGCCGAATTCAAAGAGCTCCTACAATGAGCAGTTCTTC. This chain connects TRBV23-1 to TRBJ2-1, with D hard to call. TRBV23-1 is placed among ORFs of uncertain function. Trimming removed 3 bases from V and 0 bases from J, with 21 bases in between. This CDR3 is built from 19 residues.

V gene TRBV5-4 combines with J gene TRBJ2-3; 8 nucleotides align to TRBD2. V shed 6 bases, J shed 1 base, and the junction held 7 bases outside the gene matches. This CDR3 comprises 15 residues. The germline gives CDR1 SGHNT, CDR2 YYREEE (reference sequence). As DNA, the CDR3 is TGTGCCAGCACCTTCAAAGCGGGGGGCACAGATACGCAGTATTTT. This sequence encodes CASTFKAGGTDTQYF.